The 11 T cell receptor beta chains given below trace back to one sample, sequenced in a study of long-term antiretroviral therapy in people with HIV. Running of the v3.0 immunoSEQ assay took place at survey level. Profiled with immunoSEQ multiplex PCR; TCRdb holds only in-frame clones, not every one. The sample yields roughly 25,000 clones, 85% to 95% seen once. Specimen: unsorted PBMCs, collected 7.6 years after starting antiretroviral therapy. All receptors come from a woman aged 35 to 49 with HIV.

This clone occurred once. The CDR3 protein is CASRRGTFTDTQYF. The CDR3, as DNA: TGTGCCAGCCGGCGGGGGACTTTCACAGATACGCAGTATTTT. The V and J genes are TRBV7-8 and TRBJ2-3, with TRBD2 matching over 7 bases. Trimming at V came to 8 bases and at J to 2 bases, leaving 7 bases not matched to a gene. The germline V gene encodes CDR1 SGHVS and CDR2 FQNEAQ. The CDR3 is made up of 14 amino acids.

The V call is TRBV7-9, the J call TRBJ2-7; 12 bases map to TRBD1. Trimming at V came to 0 bases and at J to 8 bases, leaving 5 bases not matched to a gene. This CDR3 spans 15 amino acids. Germline V lookup: CDR1 SEHNR, CDR2 FQNEAQ (reference sequence). CDR3 in DNA: TGTGCCAGCAGCTTAGCGCAGGGACAGGGGGCAAAGCAGTACTTC. Its translation is CASSLAQGQGAKQYF.

This sequence joins TRBV30 and TRBJ1-5; unclear D gene. Germline V gene data show CDR1 as GTSNPN and CDR2 as SVGIG (reference sequence). CDR3 size: 13 residues. V was shortened by 0 bases and J by 3 bases, with 6 bases between the two germline ends. The CDR3 protein is CAWSVQNNQPQHF. The CDR3 bases are TGTGCCTGGAGTGTACAGAACAATCAGCCCCAGCATTTT.

This chain joins TRBV4-1 and TRBJ1-5; a weak D match, TRBD1 (5 bases). CDR3 size: 13 residues. The V end lost 5 bases, the J end lost 5 bases, and 10 bases lay between the germline ends. The germline V gene has CDR1 MGHRA and CDR2 YSYEKL. The CDR3 sequence: CASSVPGDQPQHF. CDR3 coding DNA: TGCGCCAGCAGCGTCCCGGGGGATCAGCCCCAGCATTTT.

The rearrangement links TRBV5-6 to TRBJ2-5; D uncertain. V gave up 4 bases and J gave up 3 bases, with 19 bases separating them. The CDR3 has 16 residues. Germline lookup yields CDR1 SGHDT and CDR2 YYEEEE. The DNA for the CDR3 is TGTGCCAGCAGCCCAACAGAAGGACCGCCGGAAGAGACCCAGTACTTC. The encoded protein is CASSPTEGPPEETQYF.

This chain uses TRBV5-4 with TRBJ1-1, with no clear D. In germline, CDR1 is SGHNT, CDR2 YYREEE (reference sequence). Trimming shortened V by 0 bases and J by 11 bases, and 14 bases separated the two germline ends. This CDR3 comprises 13 residues. The CDR3 DNA follows: TGTGCCAGCAGCTTGGCCGGCGTACCTGGGGCTTTCTTT. It is translated as CASSLAGVPGAFF.

The CDR3 nucleotides read TGTGCCACCAGCAGAAGGGGACAGTCTTGGGCTGGGGCCAACGTCCTGACTTTC. Its translation is CATSRRGQSWAGANVLTF. The chain uses TRBV15 and TRBJ2-6, with 7 bases identical to TRBD1. V shed 2 bases and J 2 bases; nucleotides not matched to a gene: 9. CDR1 LNHNV and CDR2 YYDKDF come from the germline V gene (reference sequence). The CDR3 totals 18 residues.

The rearrangement joins TRBV6-5 to TRBJ2-7; either TRBD1 or TRBD2 may fit D (6 bases each). The CDR3 extends over 14 amino acids. Trimming took off 4 bases at V and 3 bases at J, with 13 bases between the two ends. Germline-derived CDR1 and CDR2 are MNHEY and SVGAGI. CDR3 protein: CASSSTGADYEQYF. The CDR3 DNA reads TGTGCCAGCAGTTCCACGGGGGCCGACTACGAGCAGTACTTC.

The V gene is TRBV13, the J gene TRBJ2-1; TRBD2 is a possible D gene (5 bases). Per germline, CDR1 PRHDT and CDR2 FYEKMQ (reference sequence). The CDR3 covers 17 residues. Between the trimmed V and J ends, which lost 5 bases and 0 bases, there was a span of 17 bases. The CDR3 nucleotides read TGTGCCAGCAGCGCAGAGGAGGACGGAAACTCCTACAATGAGCAGTTCTTC. Translating it yields CASSAEEDGNSYNEQFF.

This clone was detected only once. The chain couples TRBV27 to TRBJ1-4; D is undetermined. The CDR3 has 13 amino acids. The germline V gene has CDR1 MNHEY and CDR2 SMNVEV (reference sequence). The V gene lost 6 bases and the J gene lost 10 bases, with 15 bases spanning the gap. CDR3 DNA: TGTGCCAGCAGCTCCCCCTCTATTGGAAAACTGTTTTTT. Translation: CASSSPSIGKLFF.

J is TRBJ1-6 and V is TRBV9, with D uncertain. Trimming shortened V by 1 base and J by 10 bases, and 9 bases separated the two germline ends. The CDR3 runs 13 residues. Germline assignment: CDR1 SGDLS and CDR2 YYNGEE. The CDR3 sequence: CASSVKRESPLHF. The CDR3 DNA reads as TGTGCCAGCAGCGTAAAGAGGGAATCACCCCTCCACTTT.